This TCR beta chain was documented in a study of cytomegalovirus exposure and HLA in healthy donors. Background on the study: The 120 validation repertoires were reported in a later analysis to have been generated on the same platform as the roughly 720 first-cohort repertoires. Study outcomes and limitations: Cytomegalovirus-associated TCR beta chains were listed, numbering more than 150.

Profiled with immunoSEQ multiplex PCR; TCRdb holds only in-frame clones, not every one. The repertoire holds 150,000 to 200,000 clones, around 96% seen once, with 0.89% in the top ten. Comments on this clone: Antigen unknown.

The germline V gene has CDR1 KGHSH and CDR2 LQKENI. The CDR3 loop spans 15 amino acids. V shed 2 bases and J shed 2 bases, with 13 bases lying between them. The chain joins TRBV18 to TRBJ2-7; weak D call: TRBD1 (6 bases). The TCR comes from a woman aged 18-30 years in good health and CMV-seronegative. Sequences were obtained from PBMCs. The CDR3: CASSPRQASTYEQYF. The CDR3 DNA reads TGTGCCAGCTCACCAAGACAGGCGTCCACCTACGAGCAGTACTTC.